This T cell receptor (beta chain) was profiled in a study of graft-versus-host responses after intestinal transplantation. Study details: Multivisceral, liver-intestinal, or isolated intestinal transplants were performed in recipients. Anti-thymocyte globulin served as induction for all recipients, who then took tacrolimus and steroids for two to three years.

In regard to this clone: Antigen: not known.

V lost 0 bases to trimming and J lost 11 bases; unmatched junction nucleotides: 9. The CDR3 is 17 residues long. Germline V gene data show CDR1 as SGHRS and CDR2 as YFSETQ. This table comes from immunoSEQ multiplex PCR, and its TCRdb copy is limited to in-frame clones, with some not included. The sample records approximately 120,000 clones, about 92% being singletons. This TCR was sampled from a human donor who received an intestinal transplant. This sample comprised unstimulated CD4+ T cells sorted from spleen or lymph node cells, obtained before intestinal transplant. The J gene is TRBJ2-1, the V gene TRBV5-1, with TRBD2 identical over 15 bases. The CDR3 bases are TGCGCCAGCAGCTTGGCCGGGACTAGCGGGGGGACGATTAAGCAGTTCTTC. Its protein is CASSLAGTSGGTIKQFF.